The clone carrying this TCR beta chain was seen a few times. Its specificity is unknown. This sample is part of a study of T cell repertoires in cytomegalovirus infection. At the level of the study: Well-studied HLA-B-restricted epitopes and recently identified HLA-C-restricted epitopes of CMV were both used in the study. Whole-study results and caveats: CMV-specific TCR beta clonotypes restricted by HLA-C dominated the ex vivo response.

TCRdb analysed the reads with MiXCR anew, one entry per CDR3 protein. The table includes 640,000 or so distinct CDR3 sequences, 33% detected once. This CDR3 has 16 amino acids. The germline gives CDR1 MDHEN, CDR2 SYDVKM. Trimming took 3 bases from V and 1 from J, leaving 15 bases between them. This chain links TRBV28 with TRBJ1-1; D is ambiguous. The specimen was cultured PBMCs, collected from culture after CMV antigen stimulation. This receptor was obtained from a human donor in good health (CMV status not recorded). Some clones in this sample may be carry-over from other donors' samples. The CDR3 DNA is TGTGCCAGCAGTTTCAGGCCCTTTAGGAGGAACACTGAAGCTTTCTTT. It is translated as CASSFRPFRRNTEAFF. The variable domain in full, completed from reference TRBV28 and TRBJ1-1, reads DVKVTQSSRYLVKRTGEKVFLECVQDMDHENMFWYRQDPGLGLRLIYFSYDVKMKEKGDIPEGYSVSREKKERFSLILESASTNQTSMYLCASSFRPFRRNTEAFFGQGTRLTVV.